The sequence of this T cell receptor (beta chain) was determined in a study of cytomegalovirus exposure and HLA in healthy donors. Sampled while nominally healthy, donors likely had unrecorded immune exposures. Germline loops: CDR1 SEHNR, CDR2 FQNEAQ (reference sequence). The CDR3 sequence is 18 residues long. PCR employed 60 Vbeta and 13 Jbeta primers. Here immunoSEQ multiplex PCR was the method, and the copy in TCRdb shows in-frame clones only, minus some. The repertoire has 190,000 or so clones, less than 90% of them found once; the top ten carry 1.6%. A word on this clone: Its antigen is undetermined.

Overall study findings and caveats: The study recorded fewer than 200 TCR beta chains that were cytomegalovirus-associated.

Sequencing was done on a sample of PBMCs. The chain is built from TRBV7-9 and TRBJ2-5, with TRBD1 identical over 12 bases. The end of the DNA is better explained by TRBJ2-7, so the J call may be wrong. The clonotype originates from a man aged 50-60 years in good health and CMV-seronegative. The CDR3 reads CASSSRGGTGGLSYEQYF. DNA of the CDR3: TGTGCCAGCAGCTCGAGAGGGGGGACAGGGGGCCTCTCCTACGAGCAGTACTTC.